This T cell receptor (beta chain) was profiled in a study of radiotherapy plus CTLA-4 blockade in lung cancer. CTLA-4 blockade with ipilimumab, together with focal radiation, was given to patients with chemo-refractory metastatic non-small-cell lung cancer. TCRdb's table, derived via immunoSEQ multiplex PCR, lists solely in-frame clones and lacks some. Of around 38,000 clones in the sample, around 85% are singletons; the top ten hold about 22%. Findings of the study overall: Early clonal dynamics of blood T cells, together with interferon-beta, were reported as the best response predictor.

Turning to this clone: The target antigen is unknown.

The CDR3 covers 12 residues. From germline, CDR1 is MDHEN and CDR2 SYDVKM. The germline V and J ends were trimmed by 6 bases and 0 bases, with 3 bases remaining between them. The origin of this receptor is a human donor with non-small cell lung cancer whose response to radiotherapy plus ipilimumab could not be evaluated. The chain couples TRBV28 to TRBJ2-4; no clear D. The sequenced sample was peripheral blood, obtained from a patient treated with radiotherapy plus ipilimumab. CDR3 bases: TGTGCCAGCAGCCTAGCCAAAAACATTCAGTACTTC. Residues: CASSLAKNIQYF.